A single sample gave rise to the 20 T cell receptor beta chains below, sequenced in a study of T cells in Graves' hyperthyroidism and ophthalmopathy. Template material for amplifying TCR beta CDR3 regions consisted of RNA transcripts. The TCR CDR3 was amplified in a first-round RT-PCR using the HTBI primer set. MiXCR was run by TCRdb on the multiplex PCR reads, yielding one entry per CDR3 protein. The profile shows about 770,000 distinct CDR3 sequences, 15% to 20% of them singletons. What was sequenced was blood. Receptors originate from a woman in her forties or fifties with Graves' hyperthyroidism that later progressed to Graves' ophthalmopathy.

The chain carries TRBV14 and TRBJ2-7; a possible D gene is TRBD1 (5 bases). The CDR3 is 14 amino acids. Between the trimmed V and J ends, which lost 0 bases and 3 bases, there was a span of 9 bases. Per germline, CDR1 SGHDN and CDR2 FVKESK. CDR3 sequence: CASSQEVRDYEQYF. The CDR3 nucleotides read TGTGCCAGCAGCCAAGAGGTCAGGGACTACGAGCAGTACTTC. Full variable domain (rest looked up from reference TRBV14 and TRBJ2-7): EAGVTQFPSHSVIEKGQTVTLRCDPISGHDNLYWYRRVMGKEIKFLLHFVKESKQDESGMPNNRFLAERTGGTYSTLKVQPAELEDSGVYFCASSQEVRDYEQYFGPGTRLTVT.

J is TRBJ2-2 and V is TRBV7-6; D not resolved. Trimming pared 5 bases from V and 0 bases from J, leaving 13 bases between. Per the germline V gene, CDR1 is SGHVS and CDR2 is FNYEAQ. The CDR3 has 16 amino acids. The CDR3 DNA reads as TGTGCCAGCAGCCCCTCGATGGGGACGAACACCGGGGAGCTGTTTTTT. Its translation: CASSPSMGTNTGELFF.

The V call is TRBV20-1, the J call TRBJ1-2, with 7 bases fitting TRBD1. V lost 4 bases, J lost 8 bases, and 16 bases stayed unmatched. CDR3 length: 15 amino acids. Per germline, CDR1 DFQATT and CDR2 SNEGSKA (reference sequence). In DNA form, the CDR3 reads TGCAGTGCTATCGCCCAAATAAGACAGGGCAGCGGCTACACCTTC. Translating it yields CSAIAQIRQGSGYTF.

This clonotype has a count of ten or more. V and J are TRBV10-3 and TRBJ1-1, with D uncertain. This CDR3 region has 12 residues. The V end was cut by 0 bases, the J end by 5 bases, with 4 bases between. Germline values: CDR1 ENHRY, CDR2 SYGVKD. The CDR3 nucleotides are TGTGCCATCAGTGAGTCTGCAACTGAAGCTTTCTTT. Protein: CAISESATEAFF.

The chain couples TRBV2 to TRBJ1-3; D may be TRBD1 (6 bases). The CDR3 has 17 amino acids. V was shortened by 6 bases and J by 0 bases, with 18 bases between the two germline ends. Germline V gives CDR1 SNHLY, CDR2 FYNNEI. The CDR3 loop reads CASRIPGTYGSGNTIYF. CDR3 nucleotide sequence: TGTGCCAGCAGGATACCCGGGACATATGGCTCTGGAAACACCATATATTTT.

This clonotype was seen more than once but under ten times. The rearrangement joins TRBV9 to TRBJ1-2, with a weak D call TRBD1 (6 bases). Trimming took off 6 bases at V and 4 bases at J, with 25 bases between the two ends. This CDR3 spans 17 amino acids. Germline CDR1 and CDR2: SGDLS and YYNGEE. DNA for the CDR3: TGTGCCAGCACCGAGATTGGAGGGGGGGAGTATGCCTATGGCTACACCTTC. Translating gives CASTEIGGGEYAYGYTF.

As concerns this clonotype: It is unclear where the CDR3 begins or ends on the DNA, so no DNA is shown, and the CDR3 is as TCRdb lists it. The chain joins TRBV5-1 to TRBJ2-7. The CDR3 is made up of 12 amino acids, end residues included. The germline gives CDR1 SGHRS, CDR2 YFSETQ. CDR3 in amino acids: CASSTSDTAQYF.

This clonotype was counted many times. The chain recombines TRBV12-3 or TRBV12-4 with TRBJ1-1; weak D call: TRBD1 (6 bases). Deletions cut 7 bases from V and 4 bases from J, with 10 bases between. CDR3 length: 12 amino acids. CDR3 sequence reads: CASTGGGTEAFF. The CDR3, as DNA: TGTGCCAGCACCGGAGGGGGCACTGAAGCTTTCTTT.

This clonotype was observed at least ten times. The chain has TRBV2 and TRBJ2-2, with D possibly matching TRBD2 (7 bases). From germline, CDR1 is SNHLY and CDR2 FYNNEI. V was shortened by 2 bases and J by 5 bases, with 12 bases between the two germline ends. This CDR3 is 15 amino acids long. The chain's CDR3 is CASSERRGGTGELFF. Written as DNA, the CDR3 is TGTGCCAGCAGTGAACGCAGGGGAGGGACCGGGGAGCTGTTTTTT.

This rearrangement joins TRBV7-8 to TRBJ1-2, with TRBD1 identical over 7 bases. V shed 4 bases and J 0 bases; nucleotides not matched to a gene: 8. This CDR3 region has 16 residues. Germline lookup yields CDR1 SGHVS and CDR2 FQNEAQ. The CDR3 DNA is TGTGCCAGCAGCTCCCAGGGGGGGATAGCTAACTATGGCTACACCTTC. Translation gives CASSSQGGIANYGYTF.

This clonotype was observed at least ten times. This chain links TRBV11-2 with TRBJ2-1, with 7 positions matching TRBD1. This CDR3 is 16 amino acids long. In germline, CDR1 is SGHAT, CDR2 FQNNGV. Trimming at V came to 3 bases and at J to 0 bases, leaving 5 bases not matched to a gene. The CDR3 reads CASSFRQGGSYNEQFF. CDR3 sequence (DNA): TGTGCCAGCAGCTTCCGACAGGGCGGCTCCTACAATGAGCAGTTCTTC.

The chain joins TRBV28 to TRBJ2-7; D may correspond to TRBD1 or TRBD2 (7 bases each). CDR3 length: 20 residues. The germline V and J ends were trimmed by 3 bases and 3 bases, with 30 bases remaining between them. In germline, CDR1 is MDHEN, CDR2 SYDVKM. The CDR3 loop is CASSFPRGGQLSGAVYEQYF. In nucleotides, the CDR3 is TGTGCCAGCAGTTTCCCCAGGGGGGGACAACTTAGCGGAGCGGTCTACGAGCAGTACTTC.

The sample holds a few counts of this clonotype. Compared with germline, one end of the junction differs, possibly owing to a read error. This chain uses TRBV29-1 with TRBJ1-1; possibly TRBD1 for D (6 bases). The CDR3 sequence is 13 residues long. CDR1 SQVTM and CDR2 ANQGSEA come from the germline V gene. The DNA for the CDR3 is TGCAGCGTTCAAATAGGGGGGAACACTGAAGCCTTCTTT. Residues: CSVQIGGNTEAFF.

This clonotype has a count of ten or more. The CDR3 spells CASSGNRAGNTIYF. In nucleotides, the CDR3 is TGTGCCAGCAGCGGGAACAGGGCTGGAAACACCATATATTTT. The chain uses TRBV2 and TRBJ1-3, with TRBD1 as a possible D gene (6 bases). The V end was cut by 6 bases, the J end by 2 bases, with 11 bases between. This CDR3 has 14 residues. Germline V gene sequence: CDR1 SNHLY, CDR2 FYNNEI.

The genes are TRBV5-1 and TRBJ1-4, with D hard to call. The length of the CDR3 is 14 residues. In germline, CDR1 is SGHRS, CDR2 YFSETQ. V gave up 4 bases and J gave up 5 bases, with 12 bases separating them. CDR3 loop: CASSAQISNEKLFF. CDR3 sequence (DNA): TGCGCCAGCAGCGCACAAATTTCCAATGAAAAACTGTTTTTT. The entire variable domain, with the rest obtained from reference TRBV5-1 and TRBJ1-4, is as follows: KAGVTQTPRYLIKTRGQQVTLSCSPISGHRSVSWYQQTPGQGLQFLFEYFSETQRNKGNFPGRFSGRQFSNSRSEMNVSTLELGDSALYLCASSAQISNEKLFFGSGTQLSVL.

This chain links TRBV14 with TRBJ2-7, with a weak D call TRBD2 (5 bases). The CDR3 has 13 residues. Trimming shortened V by 4 bases and J by 5 bases, and 12 bases separated the two germline ends. Germline V gene data show CDR1 as SGHDN and CDR2 as FVKESK. CDR3 in amino acids: CASSPGSGHEQYF. CDR3 DNA: TGTGCCAGCAGCCCGGGGTCCGGGCACGAGCAGTACTTC.

The V and J genes are TRBV20-1 and TRBJ2-2, with D possibly matching TRBD2 (6 bases). Trimming left V 2 bases short and J 3 bases short, with 7 bases between. This CDR3 contains 13 residues. Germline V gene lookup returns CDR1 DFQATT and CDR2 SNEGSKA (reference sequence). As DNA, the CDR3 is TGCAGTGCTAGACGGGGGTACACCGGGGAGCTGTTTTTT. It translates to CSARRGYTGELFF.

In the case of this clonotype: A much larger clone is a single base away; this may be a read error. The rearrangement links TRBV30 to TRBJ1-5, with D hard to call. CDR1 is GTSNPN, CDR2 SVGIG, per germline (reference sequence). The CDR3 is 14 amino acids. CDR3 protein: CAWSVGPSSQPQHF. As DNA, the CDR3 is TGTGCCTGGAGTGTGGGTCCTAGCAGTCAGCCCCAGCATTTT.

This clonotype was seen at least ten times. The rearrangement uses TRBV11-2 and TRBJ1-1; 7 bases map to TRBD1. The trim removed 7 bases at V and 4 bases at J, leaving 9 bases unmatched. Per germline, CDR1 SGHAT and CDR2 FQNNGV. The CDR3 covers 14 residues. The chain's CDR3 is CASNKQGLSTEAFF. The DNA for the CDR3 is TGTGCCAGCAACAAACAGGGGTTGAGCACTGAAGCTTTCTTT.

This clonotype was counted many times. This chain joins TRBV27 and TRBJ1-2, with 8 positions matching TRBD1. V lost 5 bases, J lost 8 bases, and 10 bases stayed unmatched. This CDR3 has 14 residues. Looked up from germline, CDR1 is MNHEY and CDR2 is SMNVEV (reference sequence). The CDR3 nucleotides are TGTGCCAGCAGTATAGGACAGGGTGGTTTGGGCTACACCTTC. Amino acid sequence: CASSIGQGGLGYTF.